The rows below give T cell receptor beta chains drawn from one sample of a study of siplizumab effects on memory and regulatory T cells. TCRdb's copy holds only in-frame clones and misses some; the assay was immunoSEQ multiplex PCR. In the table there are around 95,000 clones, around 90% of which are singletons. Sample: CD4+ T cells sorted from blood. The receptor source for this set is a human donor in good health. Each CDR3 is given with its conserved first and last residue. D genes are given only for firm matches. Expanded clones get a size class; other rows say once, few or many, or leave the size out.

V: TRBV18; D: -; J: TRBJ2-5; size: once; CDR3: CASSTGQQETQYF; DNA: TGTGCCAGCTCAACCGGACAACAAGAGACCCAGTACTTC
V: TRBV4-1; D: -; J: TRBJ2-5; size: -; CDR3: CASSQSSPLSGETQYF; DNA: TGCGCCAGCAGCCAATCTTCCCCCTTATCGGGGGAGACCCAGTACTTC
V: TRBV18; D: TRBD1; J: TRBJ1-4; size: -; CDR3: CASSPGIRDSGGKLFF; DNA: TGTGCCAGCTCACCAGGAATCCGGGACAGTGGCGGAAAACTGTTTTTT
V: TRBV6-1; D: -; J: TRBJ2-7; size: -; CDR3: CASNSASSYEQYF; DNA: TGTGCCAGCAATTCCGCGAGCTCCTACGAGCAGTACTTC
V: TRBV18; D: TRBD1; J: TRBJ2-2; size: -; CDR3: CASSPPQGAWTGELFF; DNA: TGTGCCAGCTCACCCCCTCAGGGGGCCTGGACCGGGGAGCTGTTTTTT
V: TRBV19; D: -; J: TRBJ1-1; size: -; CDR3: CASRETEASGTEAFF; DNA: TGTGCCAGTAGGGAGACGGAGGCGAGTGGCACTGAAGCTTTCTTT
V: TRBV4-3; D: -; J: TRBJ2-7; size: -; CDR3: CASSQDISWQYEQYF; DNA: TGCGCCAGCAGCCAAGATATTTCATGGCAGTACGAGCAGTACTTC
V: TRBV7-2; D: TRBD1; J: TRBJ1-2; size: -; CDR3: CASSPETGYGYTF; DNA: TGTGCCAGCAGCCCGGAGACAGGGTATGGCTACACCTTC
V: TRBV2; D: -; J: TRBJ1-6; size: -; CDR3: CASSEWRTENSPLHF; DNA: TGTGCCAGCAGTGAATGGAGGACAGAGAATTCACCCCTCCACTTT
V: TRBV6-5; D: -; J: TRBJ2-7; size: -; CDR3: CASGYEQYF; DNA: TGTGCCAGCGGCTACGAGCAGTACTTC
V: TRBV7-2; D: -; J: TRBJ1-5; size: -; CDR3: CASSFAGSQQPQHF; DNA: TGTGCCAGCAGCTTTGCAGGGAGCCAGCAGCCCCAGCATTTT
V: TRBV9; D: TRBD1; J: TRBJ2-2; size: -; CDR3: CASSPPSRDRAFTGELFF; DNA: TGTGCCAGCAGCCCGCCCTCGCGGGACAGGGCTTTTACCGGGGAGCTGTTTTTT
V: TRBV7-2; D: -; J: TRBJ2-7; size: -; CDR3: CASSPTVAALTYEQYF; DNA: TGTGCCAGCAGCCCAACGGTTGCTGCGTTAACCTACGAGCAGTACTTC
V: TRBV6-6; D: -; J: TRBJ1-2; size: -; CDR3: CASRTGIPYGYTF; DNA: TGTGCCAGCAGAACCGGGATCCCGTATGGCTACACCTTC
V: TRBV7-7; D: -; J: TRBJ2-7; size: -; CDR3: CASSLESGYEQYF; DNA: TGTGCCAGCAGCTTAGAGTCGGGGTACGAGCAGTACTTC
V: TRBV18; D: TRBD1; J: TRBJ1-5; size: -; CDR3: CASSQGQAQPQHF; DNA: TGTGCCAGCTCACAGGGACAGGCGCAGCCCCAGCATTTT
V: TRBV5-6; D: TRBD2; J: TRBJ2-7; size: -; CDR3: CASSWLAGSSYEQYF; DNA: TGTGCCAGCAGCTGGTTAGCGGGGAGCTCCTACGAGCAGTACTTC
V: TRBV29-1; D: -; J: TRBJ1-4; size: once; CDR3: CSVREGDEKLFF; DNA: TGCAGCGTGAGGGAGGGTGATGAAAAACTGTTTTTT
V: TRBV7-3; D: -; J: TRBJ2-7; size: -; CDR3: CASSLSPATYEQYF; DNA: TGTGCCAGCAGCTTATCGCCCGCAACCTACGAGCAGTACTTC
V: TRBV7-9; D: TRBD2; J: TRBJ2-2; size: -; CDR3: CASSSRLAGVQNTGELFF; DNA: TGTGCCAGCAGCTCAAGACTAGCGGGGGTCCAGAACACCGGGGAGCTGTTTTTT
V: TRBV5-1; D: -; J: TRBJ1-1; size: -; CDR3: CASSFMGGGRNTEAFF; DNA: TGCGCCAGCAGCTTTATGGGGGGAGGTAGAAACACTGAAGCTTTCTTT
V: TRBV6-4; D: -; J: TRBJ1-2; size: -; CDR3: CASSDSIRPSSSYGYTF; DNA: TGTGCCAGCAGTGACTCTATCCGACCATCGTCCTCCTATGGCTACACCTTC
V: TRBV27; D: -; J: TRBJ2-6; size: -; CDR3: CASRRQDSSGANVLTF; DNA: TGTGCCAGCAGAAGACAGGATAGCTCTGGGGCCAACGTCCTGACTTTC
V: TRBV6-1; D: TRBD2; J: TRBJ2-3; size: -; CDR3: CASSEARLAGVSSTDTQYF; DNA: TGTGCCAGCAGTGAAGCCCGGCTAGCGGGGGTATCTAGCACAGATACGCAGTATTTT
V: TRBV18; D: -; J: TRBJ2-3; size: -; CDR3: CASSPLRYTLTDTQYF; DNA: TGTGCCAGCTCACCTCTCAGGTATACGCTTACAGATACGCAGTATTTT
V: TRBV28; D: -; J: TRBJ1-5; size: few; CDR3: CASSTRLGGNQPQHF; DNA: TGTGCCAGCAGTACCCGGCTTGGGGGCAATCAGCCCCAGCATTTT
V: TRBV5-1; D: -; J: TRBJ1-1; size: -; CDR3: CASSLGGPAEAFF; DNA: TGCGCCAGCAGCTTGGGGGGCCCCGCTGAAGCTTTCTTT
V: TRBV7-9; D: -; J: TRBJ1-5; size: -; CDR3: CASSPWPNQPQHF; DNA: TGTGCCAGCAGCCCTTGGCCTAATCAGCCCCAGCATTTT
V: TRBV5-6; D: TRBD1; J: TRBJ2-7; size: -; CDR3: CASSRGQGAFYEQYF; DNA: TGTGCCAGCAGCAGGGGACAGGGGGCTTTCTACGAGCAGTACTTC
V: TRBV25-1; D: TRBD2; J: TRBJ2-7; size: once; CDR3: CASRTGTSYEQYF; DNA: TGTGCCAGCAGGACCGGGACTAGCTACGAGCAGTACTTC
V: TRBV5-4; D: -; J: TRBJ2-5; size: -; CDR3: CASSLRRAGQETQYF; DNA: TGTGCCAGCAGCTTGAGACGGGCAGGCCAAGAGACCCAGTACTTC
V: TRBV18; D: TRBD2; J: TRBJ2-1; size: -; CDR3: CASSPSILLAGVLGNEQFF; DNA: TGTGCCAGCTCACCATCGATTTTGCTAGCGGGGGTTCTAGGTAATGAGCAGTTCTTC
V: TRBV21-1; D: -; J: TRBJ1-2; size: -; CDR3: CATSYGYTF; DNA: TGTGCCACCTCCTATGGCTACACCTTC
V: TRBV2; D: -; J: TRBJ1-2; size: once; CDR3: CASSEAGPHGYTF; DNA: TGTGCCAGCAGTGAGGCAGGGCCCCATGGCTACACCTTC
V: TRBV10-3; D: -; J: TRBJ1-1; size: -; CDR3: CAISEFKTGRGNTEAFF; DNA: TGTGCCATCAGTGAGTTCAAAACAGGGAGAGGGAACACTGAAGCTTTCTTT
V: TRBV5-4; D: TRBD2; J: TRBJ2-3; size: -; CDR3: CASSLAGGPGTDTQYF; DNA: TGTGCCAGCAGCTTGGCGGGGGGGCCGGGCACAGATACGCAGTATTTT
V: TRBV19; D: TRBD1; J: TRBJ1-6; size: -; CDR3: CASSITGAQNSPLHF; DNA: TGTGCCAGTAGTATTACAGGGGCCCAAAATTCACCCCTCCACTTT
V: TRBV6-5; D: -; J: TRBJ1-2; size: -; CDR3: CASRTGIPYGYTF; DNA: TGTGCCAGCAGAACCGGGATCCCGTATGGCTACACCTTC
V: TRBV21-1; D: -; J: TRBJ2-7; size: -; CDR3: CASMGHEQYF; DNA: TGTGCCAGCATGGGGCACGAGCAGTACTTC
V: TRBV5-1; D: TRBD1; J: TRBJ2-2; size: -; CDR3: CASSLGQVPTGELFF; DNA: TGCGCCAGCAGCTTAGGACAGGTCCCCACCGGGGAGCTGTTTTTT
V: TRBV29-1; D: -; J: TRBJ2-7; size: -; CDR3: CSVERGHRAYEQYF; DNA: TGCAGCGTTGAGAGGGGTCACCGGGCTTACGAGCAGTACTTC
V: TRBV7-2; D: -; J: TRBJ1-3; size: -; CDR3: CASSPDGTENTIYF; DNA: TGTGCCAGCAGCCCCGACGGGACTGAGAACACCATATATTTT
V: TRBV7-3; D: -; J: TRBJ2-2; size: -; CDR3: CASSLFTGELFF; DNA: TGTGCCAGCAGCTTATTTACCGGGGAGCTGTTTTTT
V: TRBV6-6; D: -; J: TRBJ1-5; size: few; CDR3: CATMGPGSNQPQHF; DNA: TGTGCCACTATGGGCCCTGGGAGCAATCAGCCCCAGCATTTT
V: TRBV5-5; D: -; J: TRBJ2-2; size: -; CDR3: CASRGKDTGELFF; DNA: TGTGCCAGCAGGGGCAAAGACACCGGGGAGCTGTTTTTT
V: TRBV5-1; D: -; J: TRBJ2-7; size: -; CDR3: CASSFAGQSTYEQYF; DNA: TGCGCCAGCAGCTTTGCGGGACAGAGTACCTACGAGCAGTACTTC